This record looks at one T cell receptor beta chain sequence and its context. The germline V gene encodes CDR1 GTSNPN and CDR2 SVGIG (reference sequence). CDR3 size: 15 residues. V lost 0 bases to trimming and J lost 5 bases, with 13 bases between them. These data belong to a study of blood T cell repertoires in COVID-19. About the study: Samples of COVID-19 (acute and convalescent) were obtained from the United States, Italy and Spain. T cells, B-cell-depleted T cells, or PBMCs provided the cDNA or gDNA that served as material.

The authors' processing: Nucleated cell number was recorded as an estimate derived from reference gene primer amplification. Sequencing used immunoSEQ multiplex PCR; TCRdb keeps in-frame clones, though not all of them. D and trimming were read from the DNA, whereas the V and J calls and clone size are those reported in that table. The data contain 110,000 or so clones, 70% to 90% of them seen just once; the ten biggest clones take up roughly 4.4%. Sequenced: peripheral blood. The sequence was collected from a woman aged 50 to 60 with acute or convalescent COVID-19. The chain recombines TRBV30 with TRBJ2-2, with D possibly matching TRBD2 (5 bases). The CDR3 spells CAWSVGRSGTGELFF. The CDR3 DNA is TGTGCCTGGAGTGTTGGCAGGTCGGGGACCGGGGAGCTGTTTTTT. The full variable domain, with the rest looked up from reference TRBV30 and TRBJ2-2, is SQTIHQWPATLVQPVGSPLSLECTVEGTSNPNLYWYRQAAGRGLQLLFYSVGIGQISSEVPQNLSASRPQDRQFILSSKKLLLSDSGFYLCAWSVGRSGTGELFFGEGSRLTVL.